This TCR beta chain was observed in a study of PD-L1 blockade in urothelial cancer (dated by TCRdb to 2015 to 2018). Describing the broader study: Therapy was started around 2014 for all patients, and atezolizumab 1,200 mg was administered intravenously every 3 weeks. Progression-free survival longer than 6 months counted as durable clinical benefit, and TCR features were additionally tested against both progression-free and overall survival. Durable clinical benefit was achieved by nine patients and was not achieved by 20 patients. Some 29 patients had pretreatment blood TCR-seq, about 24 had at least one posttreatment blood collection, and about 24 had tumor TCR-seq. About 90% of the roughly 29 patients were identified as males with urothelial cancer of bladder origin, and a prior smoking history was reported by 18 of 29 patients. Blood samples were analyzed at 3 weeks after treatment start (second dose) and at 6 weeks after treatment start. An ECOG performance status of 0 or 1 was recorded for the patients, and 0 to 3 prior chemotherapy regimens had been received by the patients. In the same patients, whole exome sequencing and RNA sequencing of pretreatment tumors were performed in addition to TCR sequencing. Blood samples gave a median of about 150,000 T cells and 77,000 or so unique TCRs, with a median clonality of approximately 0.078. The study, an exploratory multi-omic analysis, examined somatic, immune and clinical correlates of response to PD-L1 blockade with atezolizumab in urothelial cancer. Pretreatment tumor samples and matched peripheral blood, collected serially before and after atezolizumab treatment, underwent TCR sequencing. The research as a whole found: Because the sample size was small (n ≈ 27) and many of the analyses were exploratory, the results are meant to be hypothesis-generating. Patients with durable benefit showed greater expansion of tumor-associated TCR clones in peripheral blood 3 weeks after starting treatment (n ≈ 20, p = 0.022). Improved progression-free and overall survival was found to be associated with pretreatment peripheral blood TCR clonality below the median.

In regard to this clone: What antigen it recognizes has not been identified. The sample holds no much larger clone one base away, and base qualities are not on file.

From its cysteine to its phenylalanine, the CDR3 spans 13 amino acids. Here the CDR3 DNA is all that survives: 39 bases in frame from base 1. Based on the germline V gene, the CDR1 and CDR2 sequences are SGHVS and FQNEAQ. V was cut back by 3 bases and J by 3 bases, leaving a gap of 3 bases between them. Synthetic TCR analog templates were spiked into each PCR so that absolute template abundance could be estimated from read counts. The immunoSEQ assay used bias-controlled V and J gene primers to amplify TCRbeta CDR3 regions from genomic DNA. Sequencing of rearranged TCRbeta segments was done at approximately 20X coverage. Concerning the study's data processing: Clustering was used to correct sequencing errors, and CDR3s were annotated against IMGT so that V, D and J genes could be assigned. Only productive TCRbeta rearrangements were used in downstream analyses, excluding out-of-frame or stop-codon sequences. To compute clonality, Shannon entropy was normalized by the log of the number of unique productive sequences and then subtracted from one. Fisher's exact test with Benjamini-Hochberg correction, at a threshold of adjusted p below 0.01, was used to find clones that differed between time points or between blood and tumor. What TCRdb holds here is the immuneACCESS table cut down to in-frame rearrangements. Part of the clones is not present; checked against another copy, under half of the missing clones reflect an unresolved V gene, and the others are unexplained. That table furnishes V, J and clone size, whereas the DNA furnished D and trimming. The sample table lists some 110,000 clones, approximately 90% of them with a count of one. Together, the top ten hold around 4% of the sample.

What the time point label conveys for this sample: peripheral blood 6 weeks after treatment start. A total of approximately 27 patients with locally advanced or metastatic urothelial carcinoma, treated at Memorial Sloan Kettering on a trial protocol, made up the cohort. Peripheral blood mononuclear cells were collected from each patient pretreatment and during treatment, giving between 1 and 8 total time points per patient. The Qiagen DNeasy Blood extraction kit was used to purify genomic DNA from total PBMCs and tumor samples. PBMCs were collected pretreatment and during treatment and were isolated and stored as previously described.

The source material was PBMCs, sampled around atezolizumab (anti-PD-L1) treatment. This receptor was taken from a man in his fifties or sixties with urothelial cancer. The chain is made from TRBV7-8 and TRBJ2-6; no D gene is confidently identified. The CDR3 region has the sequence CASSFSGANVLTF. The bases are TGTGCCAGCAGCTTTAGTGGGGCCAACGTCCTGACTTTC.